Sequencing of this T cell receptor beta chain was carried out in a study of neurological immune-mediated disorders. The table lists this clonotype with many counts. The V and J ends lost 7 bases and 6 bases respectively, with 14 bases between them. This CDR3 has 13 residues. Germline assignment: CDR1 SGHRS and CDR2 YFSETQ. MiXCR was run by TCRdb on the 5' RACE reads, yielding one entry per CDR3 protein. The table records approximately 90,000 distinct CDR3 sequences, approximately 3.3% of them present only once. The study built unsorted libraries from 2 million PBMCs kept at -80 C. Sequencing input: PBMCs. The chain carries TRBV5-1 and TRBJ2-1; TRBD1 might be the D (7 bases). The sequence was obtained from a woman aged 18-30 years with multiple sclerosis. CDR3 sequence reads: CASLRQGGNEQFF. The CDR3 region has the DNA TGCGCCAGCTTGAGGCAGGGGGGCAATGAGCAGTTCTTC. The variable domain in full, with the rest retrieved from reference TRBV5-1 and TRBJ2-1, is KAGVTQTPRYLIKTRGQQVTLSCSPISGHRSVSWYQQTPGQGLQFLFEYFSETQRNKGNFPGRFSGRQFSNSRSEMNVSTLELGDSALYLCASLRQGGNEQFFGPGTRLTVL.